These 14 T cell receptor beta chains were all obtained from the same sample, sequenced in a study of T-cell memory formation after mild COVID-19. One entry per CDR3 protein, called by TCRdb with MiXCR from the 5' RACE reads. Among roughly 220,000 distinct CDR3 sequences, around 8.8% were seen once, and the ten largest hold roughly 3.5%. Input material: PBMCs or a T cell subset sorted from them (not recorded which). Receptors originate from a man aged 18 to 29 who had mild COVID-19 (a few samples of this study predate the infection). Cell type and time point are not known.

The chain has TRBV30 and TRBJ1-2; D not resolved. V lost 5 bases to trimming and J lost 4 bases, with 14 bases between them. Germline assignment: CDR1 GTSNPN and CDR2 SVGIG (reference sequence). This CDR3 comprises 13 residues. CDR3 protein: CAWSSVRGYGYTF. The CDR3 bases are TGTGCCTGGTCGTCAGTGCGGGGCTATGGCTACACCTTC.

This clonotype occurred a few times. V usage is TRBV5-1 and J usage is TRBJ1-2; 7 nucleotides match TRBD1. CDR1 and CDR2 from the germline V gene are SGHRS and YFSETQ. The CDR3 totals 15 residues. V lost 5 bases, J lost 6 bases, and 13 bases stayed unmatched. The CDR3, as DNA: TGCGCCAGCAGGAGGGGGTCGGAGACAGGGCATGGCTACACCTTC. Translation gives CASRRGSETGHGYTF.

This clonotype was picked up many times. The J gene is TRBJ1-1, the V gene TRBV3-1, with no clear D. Trimming pared 2 bases from V and 7 bases from J, leaving 5 bases between. The CDR3 loop spans 11 amino acids. CDR1 is LGHDT and CDR2 is YNNKEL in the germline V gene (reference sequence). The CDR3 nucleotides are TGTGCCAGCAGCCAAAGGAGTGAAGCTTTCTTT. This sequence encodes CASSQRSEAFF.

The table lists this clonotype with a few counts. The J gene is TRBJ1-5, the V gene TRBV30, with no clear D. The CDR3 spans 13 residues. V was pared by 1 base and J by 1 base, with 5 bases between. CDR1 GTSNPN and CDR2 SVGIG come from the germline V gene (reference sequence). This CDR3 is CAWSARSNQPQHF. The CDR3 DNA follows: TGTGCCTGGAGTGCCCGAAGCAATCAGCCCCAGCATTTT.

This clonotype has a handful of counts. CDR3 coding DNA: TGTGCCAGCAGCTTAGGACAGGGATTGGAGCAGTTCTTC. Amino acids: CASSLGQGLEQFF. This rearrangement joins TRBV11-2 to TRBJ2-1; 7 bases are a match to TRBD1. The CDR3 runs 13 residues. Trimming at V came to 1 base and at J to 10 bases, leaving 4 bases not matched to a gene. Germline V gene sequence: CDR1 SGHAT, CDR2 FQNNGV.

This clonotype was counted ten times or more. The DNA for the CDR3 is TGTGCCAGCACATCTACGACTAGCGGGGCGGGCGAGCAGTTCTTC. Translation: CASTSTTSGAGEQFF. The chain uses TRBV2 and TRBJ2-1, with TRBD2 identical over 11 bases. Trimming removed 7 bases from V and 10 bases from J; junction bases left unmatched: 12. The CDR3 consists of 15 residues. Germline CDR1 is SNHLY and CDR2 is FYNNEI.

J is TRBJ1-4 and V is TRBV28; 11 bases fit TRBD1. The CDR3 runs to 15 residues. The germline V gene encodes CDR1 MDHEN and CDR2 SYDVKM. The ends lost 6 bases at V and 7 bases at J; junction bases unmatched: 7. CDR3 in amino acids: CASSLGTGGTEKLFF. CDR3 DNA: TGTGCCAGCAGCCTCGGGACAGGGGGTACTGAAAAACTGTTTTTT. Supplemented by reference TRBV28 and TRBJ1-4, the full variable domain reads DVKVTQSSRYLVKRTGEKVFLECVQDMDHENMFWYRQDPGLGLRLIYFSYDVKMKEKGDIPEGYSVSREKKERFSLILESASTNQTSMYLCASSLGTGGTEKLFFGSGTQLSVL.

This rearrangement joins TRBV5-1 to TRBJ2-1, with 7 nucleotides matching TRBD1. The CDR3 covers 13 residues. The germline V gene has CDR1 SGHRS and CDR2 YFSETQ. Unmatched junction bases numbered 8, after V lost 4 bases and J lost 10 bases. The CDR3 region is CASSQTGSGEQFF. As DNA, the CDR3 is TGCGCCAGCAGCCAGACAGGGTCGGGCGAGCAGTTCTTC.

V gene TRBV20-1 combines with J gene TRBJ2-3, with 8 bases matching TRBD2. Trimming removed 7 bases from V and 3 bases from J; junction bases left unmatched: 6. This CDR3 region has 13 residues. CDR1 and CDR2 from the germline V gene are DFQATT and SNEGSKA (reference sequence). The CDR3 DNA is TGCAGTGAGGGGGGACTAGGAACAGATACGCAGTATTTT. Residues: CSEGGLGTDTQYF.

This sequence joins TRBV3-1 and TRBJ2-3; D could derive from TRBD1 or TRBD2 (5 bases each). CDR3 length: 14 amino acids. V was shortened by 0 bases and J by 1 base, with 5 bases between the two germline ends. Germline CDR1 LGHDT, CDR2 YNNKEL (reference sequence). The CDR3, as DNA: TGTGCCAGCAGCCAAGAGGGGGGCACAGATACGCAGTATTTT. Its protein product is CASSQEGGTDTQYF.

The V gene is TRBV28, the J gene TRBJ2-2; D uncertain. CDR1 is MDHEN, CDR2 SYDVKM, per germline. This CDR3 region has 13 residues. Between the trimmed V and J ends, which lost 7 bases and 2 bases, there was a span of 8 bases. In DNA form, the CDR3 reads TGTGCCAGCAAACAGACAAACACCGGGGAGCTGTTTTTT. It is translated as CASKQTNTGELFF.

This clonotype appeared a few times. The chain is built from TRBV11-2 and TRBJ2-7; weak D call: TRBD1 (6 bases). Trimming removed 3 bases from V and 3 bases from J, with 21 bases in between. The germline CDR1 and CDR2 sequences are SGHAT and FQNNGV. The CDR3 runs to 17 residues. CDR3 coding DNA: TGTGCCAGCAGCTTGCGTACAGGGTATGTCGATGACTACGAGCAGTACTTC. It translates to CASSLRTGYVDDYEQYF.

This clonotype has at least ten counts. The CDR3 here is CASSQEARGIDTQYF. The CDR3 DNA reads TGCGCCAGCAGCCAAGAAGCCCGAGGGATCGATACGCAGTATTTT. The rearrangement joins TRBV4-3 to TRBJ2-3, with TRBD2 as a possible D gene (5 bases). V was clipped by 0 bases and J by 6 bases, with 13 bases between them. Germline CDR1 is LGHNA and CDR2 is YSLEER. CDR3 length: 15 amino acids.

This clonotype was observed a handful of times. The chain links TRBV6-6 to TRBJ2-2; TRBD1 aligns across 11 bases. Germline CDR1 and CDR2: MNHNY and SVGAGI (reference sequence). This CDR3 contains 17 residues. V shed 7 bases and J 4 bases; nucleotides not matched to a gene: 11. CDR3 protein: CASTSDRGRGTTGELFF. CDR3 nucleotides: TGTGCCAGCACCTCGGACAGGGGGCGCGGGACCACCGGGGAGCTGTTTTTT.